These 10 T cell receptor beta chains came from one sample sequenced in a study of graft-versus-host responses after intestinal transplantation. Irradiated stimulators labeled with violet dye, approximately 200,000 in number, were plated with approximately 200,000 CFSE-labeled responders. The repertoire was sequenced with immunoSEQ multiplex PCR; TCRdb's copy has only in-frame clones and lacks some. Counted here are about 22,000 clones, over 40% occurring once; the ten biggest clones make up 1.5% to 2%. Sequencing used alloreactive CD8+ T cells from a mixed lymphocyte reaction culture, obtained before intestinal transplant. Specified subset: CFSE-low proliferating T cells sorted from roughly 6-day pre-transplant mixed lymphocyte reaction (GvH or HvG direction). The receptors shown here come from a human patient who received an intestinal transplant.

This chain connects TRBV28 to TRBJ1-1, with 7 bases identical to TRBD1. J lost 5 bases, V lost 7 bases, and 10 bases had no gene match. The CDR3 loop spans 14 amino acids. The V gene's germline CDR1 is MDHEN and CDR2 SYDVKM. The CDR3 nucleotides are TGTGCCAGCAAGCCGTCTAGGGGGCAAACTGAAGCTTTCTTT. Protein product: CASKPSRGQTEAFF. Supplemented by reference TRBV28 and TRBJ1-1, the full variable domain reads DVKVTQSSRYLVKRTGEKVFLECVQDMDHENMFWYRQDPGLGLRLIYFSYDVKMKEKGDIPEGYSVSREKKERFSLILESASTNQTSMYLCASKPSRGQTEAFFGQGTRLTVV.

The CDR3 sequence: CASSLSGGRREQYF. Here the CDR3 DNA reads TGTGCCAGCAGCCTTTCTGGGGGACGCCGCGAGCAGTACTTC. V and J are TRBV28 and TRBJ2-7, with D perhaps assigned TRBD1 or TRBD2 (5 bases each). V was trimmed by 6 bases and J by 6 bases, leaving 18 bases between them. Germline V gene data show CDR1 as MDHEN and CDR2 as SYDVKM. This CDR3 has 14 amino acids.

This sequence joins TRBV6-5 and TRBJ1-5; D not resolved. The CDR3 runs 14 residues. V was trimmed by 2 bases and J by 4 bases, leaving 9 bases between them. CDR1 and CDR2 (germline): MNHEY, SVGAGI. CDR3 nucleotides: TGTGCCAGCAGTTACGTGCCAGGAAATCAGCCCCAGCATTTT. Its protein is CASSYVPGNQPQHF.

This clone was seen only a few times. The J gene is TRBJ1-1, the V gene TRBV10-3; TRBD1 might be the D (5 bases). This CDR3 contains 13 residues. Trimming stripped 4 bases from V and 3 bases from J, with 9 bases between. Germline V gene sequence: CDR1 ENHRY, CDR2 SYGVKD. This CDR3 is CAISATVDTEAFF. CDR3 DNA: TGTGCCATCAGTGCGACAGTGGACACTGAAGCTTTCTTT.

The V and J genes are TRBV5-8 and TRBJ1-1, with D unclear. The germline CDR1 and CDR2 sequences are SGHTS and YDEGEE. Trimming pared 5 bases from V and 5 bases from J, leaving 16 bases between. The CDR3 loop spans 14 amino acids. The CDR3 here is CASRHGSYLTEAFF. Written as DNA, the CDR3 is TGTGCCAGCAGGCATGGGTCCTATTTAACTGAAGCTTTCTTT.

This clone is a singleton in its sample. The rearrangement links TRBV19 to TRBJ2-3; 11 bases are shared with TRBD1. The germline CDR1 and CDR2 sequences are LNHDA and SQIVND (reference sequence). V lost 3 bases and J lost 1; bases outside the gene matches: 6. The CDR3 totals 17 residues. Here the CDR3 DNA reads TGTGCCAGTAGTATTTCGGGACAGGGGGTAGGCACAGATACGCAGTATTTT. Protein product: CASSISGQGVGTDTQYF. Based on the CDR3 plus reference TRBV19 and TRBJ2-3, the full variable domain is DGGITQSPKYLFRKEGQNVTLSCEQNLNHDAMYWYRQDPGQGLRLIYYSQIVNDFQKGDIAEGYSVSREKKESFPLTVTSAQKNPTAFYLCASSISGQGVGTDTQYFGPGTRLTVL.

This clone turned up a few times. V usage is TRBV7-9 and J usage is TRBJ2-1; unclear D gene. The CDR3 is 13 amino acids. Germline-derived CDR1 and CDR2 are SEHNR and FQNEAQ (reference sequence). V lost 2 bases to trimming and J lost 7 bases, with 9 bases between them. CDR3 region: CASSLSLVNEQFF. CDR3 nucleotide sequence: TGTGCCAGCAGCTTATCCCTAGTAAATGAGCAGTTCTTC. The full variable domain, in which reference TRBV7-9 and TRBJ2-1 provide the parts outside the CDR3, is DTGVSQNPRHKITKRGQNVTFRCDPISEHNRLYWYRQTLGQGPEFLTYFQNEAQLEKSRLLSDRFSAERPKGSFSTLEIQRTEQGDSAMYLCASSLSLVNEQFFGPGTRLTVL.

The chain uses TRBV11-2 and TRBJ2-5; D call uncertain. The DNA matches TRBJ2-7 better at its end, which makes the J call doubtful. The germline CDR1 and CDR2 sequences are SGHAT and FQNNGV. This CDR3 contains 13 residues. The CDR3 region has the DNA TGTGCCAGCAGCCCCTATACCCCCTACGAGCAGTACTTC. Protein product: CASSPYTPYEQYF.

The genes are TRBV15 and TRBJ2-2; TRBD2 matches 7 bases. V gave up 5 bases and J gave up 8 bases; unmatched junction bases: 8. The CDR3 is 14 amino acids. CDR1 is LNHNV and CDR2 is YYDKDF in the germline V gene (reference sequence). As DNA, the CDR3 is TGTGCCACCAGCGGGACTACCTCGGGGGGGGAGCTGTTTTTT. Translation gives CATSGTTSGGELFF.

This clone showed up just a few times. Other DNA sequences in this specimen translate into the identical CDR3. The J gene is TRBJ2-3, the V gene TRBV29-1; D unresolved. V lost 5 bases and J lost 0, with 6 bases in between. The CDR3 loop spans 12 amino acids. Germline loops: CDR1 SQVTM, CDR2 ANQGSEA. The CDR3 DNA is TGCAGCGTTTTAGGGAGCACAGATACGCAGTATTTT. It specifies CSVLGSTDTQYF.